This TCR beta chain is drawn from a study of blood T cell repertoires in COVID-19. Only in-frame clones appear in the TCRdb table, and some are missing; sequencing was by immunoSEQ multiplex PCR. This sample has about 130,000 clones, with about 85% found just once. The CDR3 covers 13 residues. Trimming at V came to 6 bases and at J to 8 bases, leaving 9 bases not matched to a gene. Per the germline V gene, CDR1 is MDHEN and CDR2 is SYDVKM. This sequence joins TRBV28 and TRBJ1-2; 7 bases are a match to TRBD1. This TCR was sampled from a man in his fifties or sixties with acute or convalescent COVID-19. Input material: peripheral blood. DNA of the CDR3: TGTGCCAGCAGCCAACAGGGGTTGGAGGGCTACACCTTC. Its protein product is CASSQQGLEGYTF.